Sequencing of this T cell receptor beta chain was carried out in a study of graft-versus-host responses after intestinal transplantation. Study-level background: The recipients all started with anti-thymocyte globulin induction and then took tacrolimus and steroids for about 3 years. Points from the study as a whole: Among recipient marrow samples, GvH clones were found; some appeared first in ileum or blood. Peak circulating GvH clone levels were associated with early post-transplant HvG declines.

The CDR3 length is 16 residues. In germline, CDR1 is MDHEN, CDR2 SYDVKM. J was trimmed by 0 bases and V by 6 bases; bases with no gene match: 8. Here immunoSEQ multiplex PCR was the method, and the copy in TCRdb shows in-frame clones only, minus some. The sample carries tens of thousands of clones, roughly nine tenths recorded once. Remarks on this clone: Antigen: not known.

This TCR derives from a human donor who received an intestinal transplant. The material was unstimulated CD8+ T cells sorted from spleen or lymph node cells, obtained before intestinal transplant. The chain uses TRBV28 and TRBJ2-7, with 10 bases identical to TRBD2. This CDR3 is CASRRTSGTYSYEQYF. The CDR3 nucleotides read TGTGCCAGCAGACGGACTAGCGGAACCTACTCCTACGAGCAGTACTTC.